These 14 T cell receptor beta chains came from one sample sequenced in a study of T cells after yellow fever vaccination (dated by TCRdb to about 2019). Libraries were made using 5' RACE. TCRdb lists the instrument as Illumina HiSeq 2500. The raw public data were reprocessed by TCRdb itself: fastp quality trimming at Q25, MiXCR clonotype calling, in-frame beta chains only. A single entry per CDR3 protein holds the most common genes and DNA from its merged rows. This sample gives around 600,000 distinct CDR3 sequences in total; 12% of them show up just once. The ten most abundant clones make up 14% to 15% of the sample. According to the study, the label for this sample's treatment or condition signals: live attenuated yellow fever vaccine strain. Sequences were derived from PBMCs, sampled on the day of the yellow fever booster vaccination. Every receptor here comes from a man aged 25 to 45 who received the YFV17D yellow fever vaccine.

This clonotype was observed a few times. The J gene is TRBJ2-5, the V gene TRBV20-1, with D possibly TRBD1 on 6 matching bases. The CDR3 has 15 residues. V was pared by 3 bases and J by 2 bases, with 16 bases between. The germline gives CDR1 DFQATT, CDR2 SNEGSKA (reference sequence). The CDR3 is CSASGVRGLQETQYF. The CDR3 DNA follows: TGCAGTGCTAGTGGGGTCAGGGGATTACAAGAGACCCAGTACTTC.

The chain links TRBV15 to TRBJ2-1, with 7 nucleotides matching TRBD2. Germline CDR1 reads LNHNV; CDR2 reads YYDKDF (reference sequence). The junction had 7 bases not matched to a gene; V was cut back by 0 bases and J by 8 bases. This CDR3 spans 15 amino acids. The CDR3 region is CATSRETSVSDEQFF. CDR3 coding DNA: TGTGCCACCAGCAGAGAAACTAGCGTTAGTGATGAGCAGTTCTTC. The full variable domain, in which reference TRBV15 and TRBJ2-1 provide the parts outside the CDR3, is DAMVIQNPRYQVTQFGKPVTLSCSQTLNHNVMYWYQQKSSQAPKLLFHYYDKDFNNEADTPDNFQSRRPNTSFCFLDIRSPGLGDTAMYLCATSRETSVSDEQFFGPGTRLTVL.

This rearrangement joins TRBV4-3 to TRBJ2-6; no clear D. This CDR3 comprises 17 residues. Per the germline V gene, CDR1 is LGHNA and CDR2 is YSLEER. Trimming stripped 1 base from V and 1 base from J, with 11 bases between. The CDR3 bases are TGCGCCAGCAGCCAAGTTCCGGTATGGTCTGGGGCCAACGTCCTGACTTTC. It codes for CASSQVPVWSGANVLTF.

The sample holds a few counts of this clonotype. The chain recombines TRBV20-1 with TRBJ2-7; the D is unclear. Germline-derived CDR1 and CDR2 are DFQATT and SNEGSKA (reference sequence). V was pared by 6 bases and J by 3 bases, with 15 bases between. The CDR3 is made up of 13 amino acids. The CDR3 nucleotides are TGCAGTGCAGTCGTCGGAGTCGACTACGAGCAGTACTTC. Translation gives CSAVVGVDYEQYF.

This clonotype was seen a handful of times. The chain uses TRBV29-1 and TRBJ2-7; 9 bases align to TRBD1. This CDR3 spans 13 amino acids. The V segment lost 6 bases and the J segment 0 bases; nucleotides outside the gene matches: 3. Germline-derived CDR1 and CDR2 are SQVTM and ANQGSEA. CDR3 amino acids: CSVGTGSSYEQYF. CDR3 coding DNA: TGCAGCGTCGGGACAGGGAGCTCCTACGAGCAGTACTTC.

This clonotype was counted ten times or more. The chain uses TRBV6-2 or TRBV6-3 and TRBJ2-5; no firm D call. V gave up 0 bases and J gave up 3 bases, with 8 bases separating them. The CDR3 is 14 amino acids. The germline V gene encodes CDR1 MNHEY and CDR2 SVGEGT. In DNA form, the CDR3 reads TGTGCCAGCAGTTACTCCTCGTGGGAAGAGACCCAGTACTTC. It yields the protein CASSYSSWEETQYF.

This clonotype was detected only a few times. This chain joins TRBV6-1 and TRBJ2-1; 9 bases align to TRBD2. V shed 4 bases and J 7 bases; nucleotides not matched to a gene: 11. Per germline, CDR1 MNHNS and CDR2 SASEGT. This CDR3 is built from 16 residues. As DNA, the CDR3 is TGTGCCAGCAGTGCCCCCGGGAGCGGGAGGACGAATGAGCAGTTCTTC. Its translation: CASSAPGSGRTNEQFF.

There are a few counts of this clonotype. The chain is built from TRBV5-1 and TRBJ2-2, with TRBD1 as a possible D gene (5 bases). V lost 3 bases, J lost 2 bases, and 14 bases lay in between. Looked up from germline, CDR1 is SGHRS and CDR2 is YFSETQ. There are 16 residues in the CDR3. The CDR3 protein is CASSSLTASNTGELFF. For the CDR3, the DNA is TGCGCCAGCAGCTCACTGACAGCAAGCAACACCGGGGAGCTGTTTTTT.

This clonotype was counted between two and nine times. This chain uses TRBV5-1 with TRBJ2-7, with D perhaps given as TRBD1 or TRBD2 (5 bases each). The CDR3 extends over 15 amino acids. The germline CDR1 and CDR2 sequences are SGHRS and YFSETQ. The germline V and J ends were trimmed by 7 bases and 4 bases, with 21 bases remaining between them. The chain's CDR3 is CASRPGPTNAYEQYF. DNA for the CDR3: TGCGCCAGCCGTCCGGGACCGACGAACGCGTACGAGCAGTACTTC.

This clonotype showed up just a few times. The rearrangement uses TRBV14 and TRBJ2-7, with D hard to call. The CDR3 is 13 residues long. Germline CDR1 SGHDN, CDR2 FVKESK. V was trimmed by 4 bases and J by 3 bases, leaving 10 bases between them. The CDR3 sequence: CASSPSLGYEQYF. In DNA, the CDR3 is TGTGCCAGCAGCCCGTCGTTGGGCTACGAGCAGTACTTC.

The chain joins TRBV19 to TRBJ1-2; D unclear. Trimming took 3 bases from V and 3 from J, leaving 5 bases between them. The CDR3 runs 12 residues. Per the germline V gene, CDR1 is LNHDA and CDR2 is SQIVND (reference sequence). This CDR3 is CASSISDYGYTF. The CDR3 region has the DNA TGTGCCAGTAGTATTTCTGACTATGGCTACACCTTC.

This clonotype was counted at least ten times. V and J are TRBV20-1 and TRBJ2-3; 12 nucleotides align to TRBD2. The V segment lost 0 bases and the J segment 6 bases; nucleotides outside the gene matches: 1. CDR1 DFQATT and CDR2 SNEGSKA come from the germline V gene (reference sequence). The CDR3 length is 14 residues. DNA of the CDR3: TGCAGTGCTAGAGACCTAGCGGGAGGGGATACGCAGTATTTT. The encoded protein is CSARDLAGGDTQYF.

The CDR3 bases are TGCAGTGCCTCGAGGGTAATTGGGGCCAACGTCCTGACTTTC. Its protein product is CSASRVIGANVLTF. The chain uses TRBV20-1 and TRBJ2-6; TRBD2 might be the D (5 bases). Germline V gene data show CDR1 as DFQATT and CDR2 as SNEGSKA (reference sequence). Deletions cut 6 bases from V and 3 bases from J, with 12 bases between. The CDR3 runs 14 residues.

This clonotype was detected only a few times. Written as DNA, the CDR3 is TGTGCCAGCAGCTTACCGGGGGCTACGAACACCGGGGAGCTGTTTTTT. Amino acid sequence: CASSLPGATNTGELFF. V and J are TRBV7-8 and TRBJ2-2; TRBD1 or TRBD2 may be the D gene (6 bases each). The CDR3 spans 16 residues. V lost 2 bases and J 0 bases, leaving 10 bases between the germline ends. Germline CDR1 is SGHVS and CDR2 is FQNEAQ.